A selection of T cell receptor beta chains follows, all from one sample in a study of T cell clones after liver transplantation. Repertoires were generated with immunoSEQ multiplex PCR, while TCRdb's copy carries only in-frame clones and drops some. This table has roughly 100,000 clones, 82% appearing once. Sequencing was performed on CD4+ T cells from blood, taken before liver transplant. All receptors derive from a human donor who received a liver transplant. Both conserved end residues are part of each CDR3. A D gene is named only where the DNA matches it firmly. Expanded clones are given a class, and other clones once, few, many or no size at all.

D	size	J	V	DNA	CDR3
.	.	TRBJ2-7	TRBV5-6	TGTGCCAGCAGCTTCCTGGGGAGCGGCTCCTACGAGCAGTACTTC	CASSFLGSGSYEQYF
.	.	TRBJ1-5	TRBV27	TGTGCCAGCAGCCTTCGAGAGGGTGGCAATCAGCCCCAGCATTTT	CASSLREGGNQPQHF
.	once	TRBJ1-1	TRBV18	TGTGCCAGCTCACCACCGATCCAATCCTCGCTTACTGAAGCTTTCTTT	CASSPPIQSSLTEAFF
.	.	TRBJ1-2	TRBV28	TGTGCCAGCAGTTTATTGGCAGGCGTACCCTATGGCTACACCTTC	CASSLLAGVPYGYTF
TRBD1	.	TRBJ1-2	TRBV4-1	TGCGCCAGCAGCCTAGGTTCAGGGGGCGTATCTCATGGCTACACCTTC	CASSLGSGGVSHGYTF
TRBD1	.	TRBJ2-3	TRBV28	TGTGCCAGCAGTCTTCGACAGGGTCTTAATACGCAGTATTTT	CASSLRQGLNTQYF
.	once	TRBJ2-1	TRBV27	TGTGCCAGCAGTTTATGGGCAGGTGAGCAGTTCTTC	CASSLWAGEQFF
.	few	TRBJ1-2	TRBV18	TGTGCCAGCTCACAGGTGCCAGACTATGGCTACACCTTC	CASSQVPDYGYTF
TRBD1	.	TRBJ1-5	TRBV6-6	TGTGCCAGCAGGCCGGGACAGGGGTTTAGCAATCAGCCCCAGCATTTT	CASRPGQGFSNQPQHF
TRBD1	.	TRBJ2-7	TRBV5-1	TGCGCCAGCAGCTTGATTGGACAGGGCTTCTCCTACGAGCAGTACTTC	CASSLIGQGFSYEQYF
.	.	TRBJ1-4	TRBV18	TGTGCCAGCTCACCACAGGGGCCCAATGAAAAACTGTTTTTT	CASSPQGPNEKLFF
.	many	TRBJ2-7	TRBV2	TGTGCCAGTGGAGGAGACTACGAGCAGTACTTC	CASGGDYEQYF
.	once	TRBJ2-2	TRBV19	TGTGCCAGTATTCGGACAGCCAACACCGGGGAGCTGTTTTTT	CASIRTANTGELFF
TRBD2	once	TRBJ2-1	TRBV4-2	TGTGCCAGCAGCCAAGACCTAGCGGGGGACGGTGATAATGAGCAGTTCTTC	CASSQDLAGDGDNEQFF
.	.	TRBJ2-6	TRBV7-2	TGTGCCAGCAGCCCCTCGGCAGGGTGGCCCAACGTCCTGACTTTC	CASSPSAGWPNVLTF
TRBD2	.	TRBJ2-1	TRBV4-2	TGTGCCAGCAGCCAAGAAACTCAACTAGCGGAACAAGATGAGCAGTTCTTC	CASSQETQLAEQDEQFF
.	.	TRBJ2-7	TRBV19	TGTGCCAGTAGTATACCGGACAGCTCCTACGAGCAGTACTTC	CASSIPDSSYEQYF
.	.	TRBJ2-5	TRBV5-6	TGTGCCAGCAGCTGGCCGGGCAGGGGACAAGAGACCCAGTACTTC	CASSWPGRGQETQYF
.	.	TRBJ1-1	TRBV6-1	TGTGCCAGCAGTGAAGCGAAAACTGAAGCTTTCTTT	CASSEAKTEAFF
.	once	TRBJ2-2	TRBV30	TGTGCCTGGAGTGTACGTAGGACAGCCTGGACCGGGGAGCTGTTTTTT	CAWSVRRTAWTGELFF
.	.	TRBJ2-2	TRBV27	TGTGCCAGCAGTTTACAGGGAGTGGCCGGGGAGCTGTTTTTT	CASSLQGVAGELFF
.	.	TRBJ2-3	TRBV30	TGTGCCTGGGGACTTTCCGTAACATTGGACGGCACAGATACGCAGTATTTT	CAWGLSVTLDGTDTQYF
TRBD2	.	TRBJ2-1	TRBV2	TGTGCCAGCAGTGAAAGCAGCGGGGGCGACAATGAGCAGTTCTTC	CASSESSGGDNEQFF
.	.	TRBJ1-4	TRBV7-2	TGTGCCAGCAGCTTCGACAGGCGTAATGAAAAACTGTTTTTT	CASSFDRRNEKLFF
.	.	TRBJ2-1	TRBV7-8	TGTGCCAGCAGCTTGCTACCTGTCGGTCCCCCCAATGAGCAGTTCTTC	CASSLLPVGPPNEQFF
.	.	TRBJ2-7	TRBV18	TGTGCCAGCTCACCACCGGGGAGCGGGTTCTACGAGCAGTACTTC	CASSPPGSGFYEQYF
.	.	TRBJ1-1	TRBV9	TGTGCCAGCAGCGTACAGCTGAACACTGAAGCTTTCTTT	CASSVQLNTEAFF
.	.	TRBJ1-2	TRBV9	TGTGCCAGCAGCGTAGTGGTAGGAAACTATGGCTACACCTTC	CASSVVVGNYGYTF
TRBD2	.	TRBJ2-7	TRBV28	TGTGCCAGCAGTTCCGCAGCGGGGTATTTCTACGAGCAGTACTTC	CASSSAAGYFYEQYF
.	.	TRBJ1-1	TRBV15	TGTGCCACCAGCAGAGATGATGTTACAGGGAGGGCCACTGAAGCTTTCTTT	CATSRDDVTGRATEAFF
TRBD1	.	TRBJ1-3	TRBV4-3	TGCGCCAGCAGCCAGGGACAGGGAAGCGGGACCATATATTTT	CASSQGQGSGTIYF
TRBD2	.	TRBJ2-1	TRBV5-1	TGCGCCAGCAGCTTGGGGGCGGGAGCCCTTAACAATGAGCAGTTCTTC	CASSLGAGALNNEQFF
.	.	TRBJ1-1	TRBV19	TGTGCCAGTAGTACAAGGGGCAGGAACACTGAAGCTTTCTTT	CASSTRGRNTEAFF
.	.	TRBJ2-3	TRBV21-1	TGTGCCAGCAGCAAACATAGCAGGAACGGGCGCACAGATACGCAGTATTTT	CASSKHSRNGRTDTQYF
.	.	TRBJ2-3	TRBV19	TGTGCCAGTAGTGCCGTCCGTGCTGATACGCAGTATTTT	CASSAVRADTQYF
.	.	TRBJ1-1	TRBV29-1	TGCAGCGCCCTCGGGACTGTGACTGAAGCTTTCTTT	CSALGTVTEAFF